The sequence of this T cell receptor (beta chain) was determined in a study of shared clonotypes between healthy human individuals. Study-level background: Three plates were used per donor for CD4 naive, three for CD4 memory, two for CD8 naive and one for CD8 memory.

The CDR3 is 15 amino acids. The V gene end was trimmed by 3 bases and the J gene end by 4 bases; junction bases not matched to a gene: 1. CDR1 and CDR2 from the germline V gene are WNHNN and SYGVQD (reference sequence). About this clone: What it binds is unknown.

General study findings and limits: In a few donors, around 5% of naive CD4 clonotypes appeared in common. Clonotypes not shared had lower generation probabilities than those common to all four donors.

A roughly 200 ng quantity of DNA, roughly 32,000 T cell genomes, went into the sorted-subset replicate PCRs. The data were produced by immunoSEQ multiplex PCR, yet TCRdb's version contains in-frame clones alone and is incomplete. Of about 2.4 million clones in the sample, approximately 90% were seen once. The chain has TRBV10-1 and TRBJ2-2; TRBD2 agrees at 11 bases. The sequenced sample was naive CD4+ T cells sorted from blood. Subset indicated: CD45RA+ positively selected. This sequence was found in a young man in good health. Here the CDR3 reads CASSEGTSGTGELFF. The DNA for the CDR3 is TGCGCCAGCAGTGAAGGGACTAGCGGCACCGGGGAGCTGTTTTTT.